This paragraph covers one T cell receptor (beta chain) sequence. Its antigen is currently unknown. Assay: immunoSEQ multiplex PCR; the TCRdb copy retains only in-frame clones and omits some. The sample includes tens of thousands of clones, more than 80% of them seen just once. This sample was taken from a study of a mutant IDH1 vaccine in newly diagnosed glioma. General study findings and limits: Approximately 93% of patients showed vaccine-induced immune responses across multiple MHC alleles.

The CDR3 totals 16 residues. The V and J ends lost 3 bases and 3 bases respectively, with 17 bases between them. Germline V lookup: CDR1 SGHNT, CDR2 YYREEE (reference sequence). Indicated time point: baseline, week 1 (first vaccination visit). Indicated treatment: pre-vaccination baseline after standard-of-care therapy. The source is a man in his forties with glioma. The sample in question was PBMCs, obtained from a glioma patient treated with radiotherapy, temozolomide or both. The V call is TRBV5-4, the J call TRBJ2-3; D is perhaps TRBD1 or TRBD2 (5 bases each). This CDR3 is CASSSLLGGLTDTQYF. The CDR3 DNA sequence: TGTGCCAGCAGCTCCCTGCTTGGGGGTTTGACAGATACGCAGTATTTT.